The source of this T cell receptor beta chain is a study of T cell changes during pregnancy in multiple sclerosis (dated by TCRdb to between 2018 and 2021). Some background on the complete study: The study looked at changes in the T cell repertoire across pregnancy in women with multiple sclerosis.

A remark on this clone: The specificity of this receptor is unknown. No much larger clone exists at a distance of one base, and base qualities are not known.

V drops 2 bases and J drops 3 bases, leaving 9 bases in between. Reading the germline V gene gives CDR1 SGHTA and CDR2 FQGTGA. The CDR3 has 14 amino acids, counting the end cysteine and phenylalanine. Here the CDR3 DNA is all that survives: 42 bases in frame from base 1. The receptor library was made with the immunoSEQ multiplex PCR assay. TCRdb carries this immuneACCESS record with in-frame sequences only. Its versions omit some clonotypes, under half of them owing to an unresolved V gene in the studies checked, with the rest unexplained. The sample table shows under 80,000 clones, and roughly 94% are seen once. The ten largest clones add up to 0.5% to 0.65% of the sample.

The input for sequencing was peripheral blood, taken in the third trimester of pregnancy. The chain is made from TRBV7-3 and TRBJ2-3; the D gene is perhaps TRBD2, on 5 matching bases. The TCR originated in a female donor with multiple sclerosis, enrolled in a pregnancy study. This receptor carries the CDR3 CASSLAGVTDTQYF. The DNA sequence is TGTGCCAGCAGCTTAGCCGGGGTTACAGATACGCAGTATTTT.